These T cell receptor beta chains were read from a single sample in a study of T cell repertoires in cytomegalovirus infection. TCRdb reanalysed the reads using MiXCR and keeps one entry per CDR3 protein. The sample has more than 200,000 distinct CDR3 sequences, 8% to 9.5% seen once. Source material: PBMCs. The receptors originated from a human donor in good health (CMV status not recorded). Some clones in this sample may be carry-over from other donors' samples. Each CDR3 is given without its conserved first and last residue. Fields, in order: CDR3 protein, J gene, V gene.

CDR3aa: ASSLDFTGKLF
j_gene: TRBJ1-4
v_gene: TRBV7-2

CDR3aa: ASSSPGLAGGSQETQY
j_gene: TRBJ2-5
v_gene: TRBV7-9

CDR3aa: ASSLAAGSNTEAF
j_gene: TRBJ1-1
v_gene: TRBV7-2

CDR3aa: ASSPEDGLRSYEQY
j_gene: TRBJ2-7
v_gene: TRBV9

CDR3aa: ASSASSYSNQPQH
j_gene: TRBJ1-5
v_gene: TRBV27

CDR3aa: ASSLSIDRVNTEAF
j_gene: TRBJ1-1
v_gene: TRBV7-2

CDR3aa: ASSSDRGAYGYT
j_gene: TRBJ1-2
v_gene: TRBV7-2

CDR3aa: SVGGGSSYNEQF
j_gene: TRBJ2-1
v_gene: TRBV29-1

CDR3aa: SARRPNTEAF
j_gene: TRBJ1-1
v_gene: TRBV20-1

CDR3aa: SARAGQGYGYT
j_gene: TRBJ1-2
v_gene: TRBV20-1

CDR3aa: ASSSGQGGFYGYT
j_gene: TRBJ1-2
v_gene: TRBV28

CDR3aa: ASSPTAGVPGEQY
j_gene: TRBJ2-7
v_gene: TRBV19

CDR3aa: SASSPGARNIQY
j_gene: TRBJ2-4
v_gene: TRBV20-1

CDR3aa: ASSLGRENQPQH
j_gene: TRBJ1-5
v_gene: TRBV7-6

CDR3aa: ASSPRVLAGGPETQY
j_gene: TRBJ2-5
v_gene: TRBV7-8

CDR3aa: SLAPEIGRDEAF
j_gene: TRBJ1-1
v_gene: TRBV20-1

CDR3aa: ASSLGGGGTGIEQY
j_gene: TRBJ2-7
v_gene: TRBV7-2

CDR3aa: SARGGGVNYGYT
j_gene: TRBJ1-2
v_gene: TRBV20-1

CDR3aa: ASSLIVQGDGGYT
j_gene: TRBJ1-2
v_gene: TRBV7-2

CDR3aa: ASSLSGPPADTQY
j_gene: TRBJ2-3
v_gene: TRBV5-1

CDR3aa: ASSLIGFSGANVLT
j_gene: TRBJ2-6
v_gene: TRBV12-3/TRBV12-4

CDR3aa: ASMEGLGKQY
j_gene: TRBJ2-7
v_gene: TRBV7-2

CDR3aa: AISGSGTLESYT
j_gene: TRBJ1-2
v_gene: TRBV10-3

CDR3aa: AISPTGRTEAF
j_gene: TRBJ1-1
v_gene: TRBV10-3

CDR3aa: ASSQLQGGGDGTGELF
j_gene: TRBJ2-2
v_gene: TRBV4-2

CDR3aa: ASSLWGQGAAYEQY
j_gene: TRBJ2-7
v_gene: TRBV7-9